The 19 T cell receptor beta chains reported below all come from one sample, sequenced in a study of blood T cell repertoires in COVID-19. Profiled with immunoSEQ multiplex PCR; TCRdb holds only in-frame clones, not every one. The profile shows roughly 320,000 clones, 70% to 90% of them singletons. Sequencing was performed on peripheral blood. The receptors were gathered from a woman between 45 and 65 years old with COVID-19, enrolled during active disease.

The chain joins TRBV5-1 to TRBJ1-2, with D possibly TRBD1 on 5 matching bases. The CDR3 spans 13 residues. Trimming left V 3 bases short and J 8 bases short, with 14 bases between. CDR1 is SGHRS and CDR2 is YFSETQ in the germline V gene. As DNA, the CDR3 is TGCGCCAGCAGCTCGGAGGGGAGCTACGGCTACACCTTC. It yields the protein CASSSEGSYGYTF.

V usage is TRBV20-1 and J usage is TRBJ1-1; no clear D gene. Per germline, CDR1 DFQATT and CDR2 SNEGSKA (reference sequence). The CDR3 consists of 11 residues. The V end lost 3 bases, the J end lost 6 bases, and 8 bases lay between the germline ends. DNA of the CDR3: TGCAGTGCTAGCACGCGGGCTGAAGCTTTCTTT. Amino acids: CSASTRAEAFF.

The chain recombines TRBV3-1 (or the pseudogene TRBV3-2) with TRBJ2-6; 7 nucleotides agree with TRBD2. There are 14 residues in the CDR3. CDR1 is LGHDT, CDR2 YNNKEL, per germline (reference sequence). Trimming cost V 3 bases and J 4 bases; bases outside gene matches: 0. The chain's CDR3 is CASSQTSGANVLTF. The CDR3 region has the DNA TGTGCCAGCAGCCAGACTAGCGGGGCCAACGTCCTGACTTTC.

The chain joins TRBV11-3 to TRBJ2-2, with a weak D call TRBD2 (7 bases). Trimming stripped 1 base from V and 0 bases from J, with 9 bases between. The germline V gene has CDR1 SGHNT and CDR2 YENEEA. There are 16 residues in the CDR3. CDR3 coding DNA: TGTGCCAGCAGCTTAGGAGGGGGGGCGAACACCGGGGAGCTGTTTTTT. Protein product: CASSLGGGANTGELFF.

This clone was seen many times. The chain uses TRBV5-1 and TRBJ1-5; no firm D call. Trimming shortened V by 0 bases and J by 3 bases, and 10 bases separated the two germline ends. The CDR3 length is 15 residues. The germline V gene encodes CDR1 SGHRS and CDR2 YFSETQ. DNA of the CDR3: TGCGCCAGCAGCTTGGTGGCAGGTTACAATCAGCCCCAGCATTTT. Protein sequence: CASSLVAGYNQPQHF.

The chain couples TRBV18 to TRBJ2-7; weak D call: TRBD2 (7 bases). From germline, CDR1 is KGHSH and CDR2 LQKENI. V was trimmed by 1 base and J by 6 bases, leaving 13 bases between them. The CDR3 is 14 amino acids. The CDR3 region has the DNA TGTGCCAGCTCACCACGGACTAGAGGGGGCGAGCAGTACTTC. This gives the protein CASSPRTRGGEQYF.

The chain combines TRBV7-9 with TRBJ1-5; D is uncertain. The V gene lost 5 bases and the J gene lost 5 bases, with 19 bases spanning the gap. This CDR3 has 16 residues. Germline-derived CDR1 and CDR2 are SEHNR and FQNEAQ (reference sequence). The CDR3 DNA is TGTGCCAGCAGCGCGGGCAGCCCACCCCAGCATCAGCCCCAGCATTTT. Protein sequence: CASSAGSPPQHQPQHF.

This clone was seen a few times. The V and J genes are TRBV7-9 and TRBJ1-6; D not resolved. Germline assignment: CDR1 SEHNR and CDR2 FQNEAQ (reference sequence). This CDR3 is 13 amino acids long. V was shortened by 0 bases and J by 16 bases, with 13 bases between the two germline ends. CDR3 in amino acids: CASSLAGGNTLHF. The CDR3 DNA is TGTGCCAGCAGCTTAGCGGGAGGGAATACTCTCCACTTT. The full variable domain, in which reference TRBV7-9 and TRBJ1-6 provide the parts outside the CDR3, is DTGVSQNPRHKITKRGQNVTFRCDPISEHNRLYWYRQTLGQGPEFLTYFQNEAQLEKSRLLSDRFSAERPKGSFSTLEIQRTEQGDSAMYLCASSLAGGNTLHFGNGTRLTVT.

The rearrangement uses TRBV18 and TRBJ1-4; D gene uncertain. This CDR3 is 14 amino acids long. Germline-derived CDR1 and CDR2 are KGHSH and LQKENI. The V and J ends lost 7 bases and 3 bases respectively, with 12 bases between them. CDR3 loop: CASFTGASNEKLFF. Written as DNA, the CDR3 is TGTGCCAGCTTCACCGGAGCCTCTAATGAAAAACTGTTTTTT.

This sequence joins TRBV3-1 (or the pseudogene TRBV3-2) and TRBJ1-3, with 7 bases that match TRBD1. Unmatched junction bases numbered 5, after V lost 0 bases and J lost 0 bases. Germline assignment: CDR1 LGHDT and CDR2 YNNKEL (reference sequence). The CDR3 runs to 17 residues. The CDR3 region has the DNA TGTGCCAGCAGCCAAGACCAGACAGGGATCTCTGGAAACACCATATATTTT. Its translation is CASSQDQTGISGNTIYF.

CDR3 sequence reads: CASTQRRERETQYF. CDR3 in DNA: TGCGCCAGCACCCAACGAAGGGAGAGGGAGACCCAGTACTTC. V is TRBV10-2 and J is TRBJ2-5; TRBD2 might be the D (5 bases). CDR1 is WSHSY, CDR2 SAAADI, per germline. The CDR3 totals 14 residues. Trimming stripped 7 bases from V and 5 bases from J, with 17 bases between.

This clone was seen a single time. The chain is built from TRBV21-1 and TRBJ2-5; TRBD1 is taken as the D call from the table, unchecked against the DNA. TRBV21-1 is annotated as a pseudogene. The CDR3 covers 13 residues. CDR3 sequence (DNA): TGTGCCACCACTAAGGGACAGCAAGAGACCCAGTACTTC. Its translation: CATTKGQQETQYF.

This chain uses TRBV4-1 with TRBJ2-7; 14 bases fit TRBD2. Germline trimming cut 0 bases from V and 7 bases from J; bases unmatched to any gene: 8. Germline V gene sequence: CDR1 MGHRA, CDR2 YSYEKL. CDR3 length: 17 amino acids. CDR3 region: CASSQDAGLAGGGEQYF. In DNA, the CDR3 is TGCGCCAGCAGCCAAGATGCTGGACTAGCGGGAGGTGGGGAGCAGTACTTC.

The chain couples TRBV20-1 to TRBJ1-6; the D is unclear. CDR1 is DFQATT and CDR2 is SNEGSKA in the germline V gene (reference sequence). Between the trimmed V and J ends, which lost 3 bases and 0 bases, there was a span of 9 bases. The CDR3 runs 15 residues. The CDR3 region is CSASFGSSYNSPLHF. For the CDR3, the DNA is TGCAGTGCTAGTTTCGGGAGCTCCTATAATTCACCCCTCCACTTT.

CDR3 sequence reads: CASSWASLGSSYEQYF. The CDR3 bases are TGTGCCAGCAGCTGGGCATCGTTGGGGAGCTCCTACGAGCAGTACTTC. This chain uses TRBV5-5 with TRBJ2-7; perhaps TRBD2 as D (5 bases). Germline V CDR1 and CDR2: SGHKS, YYEKEE (reference sequence). The CDR3 contains 16 residues. Trimming took 3 bases from V and 0 from J, leaving 16 bases between them.

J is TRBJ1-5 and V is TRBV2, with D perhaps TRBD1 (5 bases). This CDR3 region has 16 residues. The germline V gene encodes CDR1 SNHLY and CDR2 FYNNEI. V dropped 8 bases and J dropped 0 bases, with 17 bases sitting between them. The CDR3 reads CASALTEMYSNQPQHF. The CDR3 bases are TGTGCCAGCGCCCTGACAGAAATGTATAGCAATCAGCCCCAGCATTTT.

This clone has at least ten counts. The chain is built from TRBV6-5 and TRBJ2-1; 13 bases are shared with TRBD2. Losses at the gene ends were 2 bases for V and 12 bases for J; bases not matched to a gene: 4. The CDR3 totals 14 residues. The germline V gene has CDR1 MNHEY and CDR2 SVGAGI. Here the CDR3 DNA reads TGTGCCAGCAGTTACACAACTAGCGGGAGGGCGCAGTTCTTC. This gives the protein CASSYTTSGRAQFF.

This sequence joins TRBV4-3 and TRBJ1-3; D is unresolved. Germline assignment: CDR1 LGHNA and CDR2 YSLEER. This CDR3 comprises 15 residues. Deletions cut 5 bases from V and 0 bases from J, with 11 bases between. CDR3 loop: CASSYSYGSGNTIYF. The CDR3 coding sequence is TGCGCCAGCAGCTACTCCTATGGCTCTGGAAACACCATATATTTT.

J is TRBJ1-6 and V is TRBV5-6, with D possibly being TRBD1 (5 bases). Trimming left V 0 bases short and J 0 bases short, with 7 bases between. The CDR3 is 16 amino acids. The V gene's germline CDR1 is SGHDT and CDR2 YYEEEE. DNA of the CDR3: TGTGCCAGCAGCTTGGATAGGGGCTCCTATAATTCACCCCTCCACTTT. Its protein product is CASSLDRGSYNSPLHF.